A single sample is the source of the 14 T cell receptor beta chains below, sequenced in a study of cytomegalovirus exposure and HLA in healthy donors. PCR primers comprised 60 Vbeta and 13 Jbeta primers. The assay was immunoSEQ multiplex PCR, and TCRdb's table has in-frame clones only and misses some. The sample includes 65,000 to 100,000 clones, roughly 77% of them seen just once. Sequencing input: PBMCs. These receptors were collected from a woman aged 40-49 years in good health and CMV-seropositive.

In DNA form, the CDR3 reads TGTGCCAGCAGCCTCCAGACTAGCGGGCCCTACAATGAGCAGTTCTTC. Translating gives CASSLQTSGPYNEQFF. This chain uses TRBV7-3 with TRBJ2-1; 10 bases are a match to TRBD2. The V segment lost 5 bases and the J segment 2 bases; nucleotides outside the gene matches: 6. Germline assignment: CDR1 SGHTA and CDR2 FQGTGA. The CDR3 spans 16 residues.

V and J are TRBV5-5 and TRBJ2-1; D possibly corresponds to TRBD2 (6 bases). The CDR3 is made up of 14 amino acids. Trimming left V 5 bases short and J 5 bases short, with 14 bases between. Germline loops: CDR1 SGHKS, CDR2 YYEKEE (reference sequence). CDR3 region: CASREGPGNNEQFF. CDR3 in DNA: TGTGCCAGCAGGGAGGGACCGGGTAACAATGAGCAGTTCTTC.

This clone has a single count. The chain combines TRBV29-1 with TRBJ1-2; tentatively, D is TRBD1 (5 bases). The V gene's germline CDR1 is SQVTM and CDR2 ANQGSEA. V lost 5 bases to trimming and J lost 2 bases, with 15 bases between them. The CDR3 sequence is 14 residues long. Written as DNA, the CDR3 is TGCAGCGTTCATCCCGGACAAAGAAACTATGGCTACACCTTC. It encodes CSVHPGQRNYGYTF.

The CDR3: CASSGQQGKYSNQPQHF. CDR3 in DNA: TGTGCCAGCAGTGGACAACAGGGGAAGTATAGCAATCAGCCCCAGCATTTT. The chain uses TRBV2 and TRBJ1-5, with TRBD1 matching 7 bases. Germline V gene sequence: CDR1 SNHLY, CDR2 FYNNEI. CDR3 length: 17 residues. V lost 4 bases and J lost 0; bases outside the gene matches: 9. The whole variable domain, remainder taken from reference TRBV2 and TRBJ1-5, is EPEVTQTPSHQVTQMGQEVILRCVPISNHLYFYWYRQILGQKVEFLVSFYNNEISEKSEIFDDQFSVERPDGSNFTLKIRSTKLEDSAMYFCASSGQQGKYSNQPQHFGDGTRLSIL.

This clone was observed a single time. The V gene is TRBV30, the J gene TRBJ2-2; TRBD1 matches at 11 bases. In germline, CDR1 is GTSNPN, CDR2 SVGIG (reference sequence). CDR3 size: 14 residues. The CDR3 sequence: CAQTGTGGAGELFF. The CDR3 DNA sequence: TGTGCTCAGACCGGGACAGGGGGGGCCGGGGAGCTGTTTTTT.

J is TRBJ1-2 and V is TRBV13; tentatively, D is TRBD1 (5 bases). Looked up from germline, CDR1 is PRHDT and CDR2 is FYEKMQ (reference sequence). V lost 3 bases, J lost 4 bases, and 9 bases lay in between. This CDR3 contains 13 residues. CDR3 DNA: TGTGCCAGCAGCTTTGACAGAGCCTATGGCTACACCTTC. Protein: CASSFDRAYGYTF.

The count of this clone is one. The chain has TRBV15 and TRBJ2-1; 10 positions agree with TRBD2. The germline CDR1 and CDR2 sequences are LNHNV and YYDKDF (reference sequence). This CDR3 has 18 amino acids. V gave up 0 bases and J gave up 7 bases; unmatched junction bases: 12. CDR3 DNA: TGTGCCACCAGCAGAGAATCCCTAGCGGGAGAGGGTGAGAATGAGCAGTTCTTC. Its protein is CATSRESLAGEGENEQFF.

The V gene is TRBV7-9, the J gene TRBJ2-7; 10 nucleotides match TRBD1. The CDR3 runs 14 residues. V trimming: 4 bases; J trimming: 3 bases; junction bases outside the gene matches: 3. Germline CDR1 reads SEHNR; CDR2 reads FQNEAQ (reference sequence). In DNA, the CDR3 is TGTGCCAGCAGCTACGGACAGGGGGACTACGAGCAGTACTTC. It is translated as CASSYGQGDYEQYF. The full variable domain, in which reference TRBV7-9 and TRBJ2-7 provide the parts outside the CDR3, is DTGVSQNPRHKITKRGQNVTFRCDPISEHNRLYWYRQTLGQGPEFLTYFQNEAQLEKSRLLSDRFSAERPKGSFSTLEIQRTEQGDSAMYLCASSYGQGDYEQYFGPGTRLTVT.

This clone has more than one count but fewer than ten. This rearrangement joins TRBV5-1 to TRBJ2-7; TRBD2 matches at 10 bases. V shed 2 bases, J shed 1 base, and the junction held 0 bases outside the gene matches. The CDR3 sequence is 14 residues long. Germline V lookup: CDR1 SGHRS, CDR2 YFSETQ. CDR3 region: CASSLLAGSYEQYF. The CDR3 DNA follows: TGCGCCAGCAGCTTACTAGCGGGGTCCTACGAGCAGTACTTC. The complete variable domain, with remaining parts taken from reference TRBV5-1 and TRBJ2-7, reads KAGVTQTPRYLIKTRGQQVTLSCSPISGHRSVSWYQQTPGQGLQFLFEYFSETQRNKGNFPGRFSGRQFSNSRSEMNVSTLELGDSALYLCASSLLAGSYEQYFGPGTRLTVT.

This chain joins TRBV28 and TRBJ1-1; 9 bases map to TRBD1. The CDR3 sequence is 15 residues long. The germline V gene has CDR1 MDHEN and CDR2 SYDVKM. The V and J ends lost 3 bases and 5 bases, in that order; junction bases with no gene match: 7. DNA of the CDR3: TGTGCCAGCAGTTTGTACAGGGGGCTGGTGACTGAAGCTTTCTTT. It codes for CASSLYRGLVTEAFF.

This clone was detected a few times. The chain couples TRBV23-1 to TRBJ1-1, with D possibly matching TRBD1 (6 bases). TRBV23-1 is flagged as an ORF with uncertain function. This CDR3 region has 17 residues. V lost 4 bases and J lost 0, with 18 bases in between. The CDR3 here is CASSLHPGQYMNTEAFF. As DNA, the CDR3 is TGCGCCAGCAGTCTTCATCCGGGACAATACATGAACACTGAAGCTTTCTTT.

This chain links TRBV7-9 with TRBJ1-1; D might be TRBD1 (6 bases). CDR1 is SEHNR, CDR2 FQNEAQ, per germline (reference sequence). The length of the CDR3 is 14 residues. Trimming left V 3 bases short and J 1 base short, with 9 bases between. CDR3 region: CASSFRDTNTEAFF. CDR3 nucleotides: TGTGCCAGCAGCTTTCGGGACACGAACACTGAAGCTTTCTTT. The whole variable domain, remainder taken from reference TRBV7-9 and TRBJ1-1, is DTGVSQNPRHKITKRGQNVTFRCDPISEHNRLYWYRQTLGQGPEFLTYFQNEAQLEKSRLLSDRFSAERPKGSFSTLEIQRTEQGDSAMYLCASSFRDTNTEAFFGQGTRLTVV.

The chain links TRBV6-5 to TRBJ2-3; D is unclear. The CDR3 has 12 amino acids. Germline V CDR1 and CDR2: MNHEY, SVGAGI. Trimming pared 7 bases from V and 0 bases from J, leaving 5 bases between. CDR3 protein: CASKTSTDTQYF. The CDR3 DNA follows: TGTGCCAGCAAGACTAGCACAGATACGCAGTATTTT.

This clone was picked up one time. This CDR3 is missing its conserved last phenylalanine or tryptophan, likely due to a read error. The V gene is TRBV6-4, the J gene TRBJ1-1; D is uncertain. The V gene lost 7 bases and the J gene lost 3 bases, with 12 bases spanning the gap. The CDR3 runs to 13 residues. Per germline, CDR1 MRHNA and CDR2 SNTAGT. In nucleotides, the CDR3 is TGTGCCAGCAAGGCAGCTGGGCACACTGAAGCTTTCGTT. It specifies CASKAAGHTEAFV.